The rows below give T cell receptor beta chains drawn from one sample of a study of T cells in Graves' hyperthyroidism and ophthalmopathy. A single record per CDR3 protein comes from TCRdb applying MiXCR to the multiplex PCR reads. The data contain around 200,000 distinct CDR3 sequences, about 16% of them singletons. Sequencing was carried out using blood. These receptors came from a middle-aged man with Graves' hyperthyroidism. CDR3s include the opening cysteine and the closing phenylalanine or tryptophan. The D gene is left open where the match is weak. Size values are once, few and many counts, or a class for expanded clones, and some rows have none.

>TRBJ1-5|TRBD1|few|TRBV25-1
TGTGCCAGCAGTGGGACAGGTCTCAATCGGCCCCAGCATTTT
CASSGTGLNRPQHF
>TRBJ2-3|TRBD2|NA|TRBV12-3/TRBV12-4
TGTGCCAGCAGTTTCCCCCCGGGGGGGCAAGATACGCAGTATTTT
CASSFPPGGQDTQYF
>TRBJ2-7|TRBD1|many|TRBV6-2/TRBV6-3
TGTGCCAGCAGTACCCGGGACAGGGTGCGCGAGCAGTACTTC
CASSTRDRVREQYF
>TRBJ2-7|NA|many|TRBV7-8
TGTGCCAGCAGCTTAGTTTCGGTTCGTATCGGCGGACTGACCTACGAGCAGTACTTC
CASSLVSVRIGGLTYEQYF
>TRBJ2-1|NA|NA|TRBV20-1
TGCAGTGCAATACTGGGACTTGGCGCCTACAATGAGCAGTTCTTC
CSAILGLGAYNEQFF
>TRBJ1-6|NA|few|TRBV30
TGTGCCTGGAGTGTACTTCGGGGTATGGGTTCACCCCTCCACTTT
CAWSVLRGMGSPLHF
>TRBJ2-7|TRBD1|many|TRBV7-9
TGTGCCAGCAGCTGGGGGACAGACCACTCCTACGAGCAGTACTTC
CASSWGTDHSYEQYF
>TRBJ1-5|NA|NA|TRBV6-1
TGTGCCAGCAGTGAAGCTCCTAGGGACCGGAACAATCAGCCCCAGCATTTT
CASSEAPRDRNNQPQHF
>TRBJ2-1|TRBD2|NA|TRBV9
TGTGCCAGCAGCGGAACTAGCGGGGGGGCCGTTGAGCAGTTCTTC
CASSGTSGGAVEQFF
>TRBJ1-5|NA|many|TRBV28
TGTGCCAGCAGGCGAGGGTACAATCAGCCCCAGCATTTT
CASRRGYNQPQHF
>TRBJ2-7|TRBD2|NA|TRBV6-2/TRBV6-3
TGTGCCAGCAACCCAACGGGGGGGACCTCCTACGAGCAGTACTTC
CASNPTGGTSYEQYF
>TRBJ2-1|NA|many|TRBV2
TGTGCCAGCAGTGAGTGGGGGGATGAGCAGTTCTTC
CASSEWGDEQFF
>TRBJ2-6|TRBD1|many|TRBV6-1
TGTGCCAGCAGTTCTCCTGACAGGGGGCTTGGGTCTGGGGCCAACGTCCTGACTTTC
CASSSPDRGLGSGANVLTF
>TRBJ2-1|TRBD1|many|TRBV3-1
TGTGCCAGCAGCCAAGACCCGGGGACAGACAATGAGCAGTTCTTC
CASSQDPGTDNEQFF
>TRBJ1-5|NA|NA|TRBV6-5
TGTGCCAGCAGTTACTCTCAGGGCGGCAATCAGCCCCAGCATTTT
CASSYSQGGNQPQHF
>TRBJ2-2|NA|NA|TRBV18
TGTGCCAGCTCACCGGCAGGGAACACCGGGGAGCTGTTTTTT
CASSPAGNTGELFF
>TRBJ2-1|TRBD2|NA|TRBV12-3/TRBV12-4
TGTGCCAGCACCGGGGGAGGGGTCAATGAGCAGTTCTTC
CASTGGGVNEQFF
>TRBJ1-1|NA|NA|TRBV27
TGTGCCAGCAGACCCGACCGGGGGGGCGGTGAAGCTTTCTTT
CASRPDRGGGEAFF
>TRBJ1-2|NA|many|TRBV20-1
TGCAGTGCCAAGACATACTATGGCTACACCTTC
CSAKTYYGYTF
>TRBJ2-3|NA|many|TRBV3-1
TGTGCCAGCAGCCAAGATCTTCCAGGGGCAGATACGCAGTATTTT
CASSQDLPGADTQYF
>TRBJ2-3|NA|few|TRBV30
TGTGCCTCTGCCCCCGGATGGACGCAGTATTTT
CASAPGWTQYF
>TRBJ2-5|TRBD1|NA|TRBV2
TGTGCCAGCAGGAACAGGGGGCTAGCTGTAGAGACCCAGTACTTC
CASRNRGLAVETQYF
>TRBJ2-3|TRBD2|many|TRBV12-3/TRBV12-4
TGTGCCAGCAGTTCGGGACTAGCGGGGCAAGATACGCAGTATTTT
CASSSGLAGQDTQYF
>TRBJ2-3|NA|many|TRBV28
TGTGCCAGCAGTTTATGGCAGGGTAGCACAGATACGCAGTATTTT
CASSLWQGSTDTQYF
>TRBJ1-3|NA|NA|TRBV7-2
TGTGCCAGCAGCGAGGACAGAATCTCTGGAAACACCGTATATTTT
CASSEDRISGNTVYF
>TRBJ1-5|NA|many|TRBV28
TGTGCCAGCAGTTTAGGGGGCGGCAATCAGCCCCAGCATTTT
CASSLGGGNQPQHF
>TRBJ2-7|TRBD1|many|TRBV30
TGTGCCTGGAGCGGACAGGGAATGAGGGTCTACGAGCAGTACTTC
CAWSGQGMRVYEQYF
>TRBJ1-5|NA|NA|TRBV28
TGTGCCAGCAGTTTGTCGGGGGTTCTACAGCCCCAGCATTTT
CASSLSGVLQPQHF
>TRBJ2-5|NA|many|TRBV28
TGTGCCAGCAGCTTACCAATCGGGGAGACCCAGTACTTC
CASSLPIGETQYF
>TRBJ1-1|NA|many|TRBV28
TGTGCCAGCAGCGCAACAGGGCCGGGGCGGACTGAAGCTTTCTTT
CASSATGPGRTEAFF
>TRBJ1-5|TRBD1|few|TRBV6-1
TGTGCCAGCAGTGAAAGGGACAGGGCCTATAGCAATCAGCCCCAGCATTTT
CASSERDRAYSNQPQHF
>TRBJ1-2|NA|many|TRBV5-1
TGCGCCAGCAGCCTTACAGGCGATGTCAACTATGGCTACACCTTC
CASSLTGDVNYGYTF
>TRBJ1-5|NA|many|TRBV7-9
TGTGCCAGCAGCTTGGGCGGGCAAGGCAATCAGCCCCAGCATTTT
CASSLGGQGNQPQHF
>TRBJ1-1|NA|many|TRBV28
TGTGCCAGCAGTTTATCAGTAGGATACCGAATTGCTTTCTTT
CASSLSVGYRIAFF
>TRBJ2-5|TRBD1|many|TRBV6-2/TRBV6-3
TGTGCCAGCAGGGACCGGACAGGCTTCATTTCTCGGGAGTACTTC
CASRDRTGFISREYF
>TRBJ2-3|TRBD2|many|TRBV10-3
TGTGCCATCACCGCGGGGGGAAACACAGATACGCAGTATTTT
CAITAGGNTDTQYF
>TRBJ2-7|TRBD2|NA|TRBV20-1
TGCAGTGCTAGTGGGGCGGGACTAGCGGGAAAAGAGCAGTACTTC
CSASGAGLAGKEQYF
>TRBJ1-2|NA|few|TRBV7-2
TGTGCCAGCAGCTTAGAGAGGGGGGCCCCCTATGGCTACACCTTC
CASSLERGAPYGYTF
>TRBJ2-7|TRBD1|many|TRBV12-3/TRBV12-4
TGTGCCAGCAGTTTTGGGACAGGGGGCCTGGGGGTGCAGAACGAGCAGTACTTC
CASSFGTGGLGVQNEQYF
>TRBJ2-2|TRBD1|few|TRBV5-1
TGCGCCAGCAGCCAAGGACAGGGCTACCCCGGGGAGCTGTTTTTT
CASSQGQGYPGELFF
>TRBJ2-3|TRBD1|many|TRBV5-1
TGCGCCAGCAGGGTAACAGGGGGCGTGACAGATACGCAGTATTTT
CASRVTGGVTDTQYF
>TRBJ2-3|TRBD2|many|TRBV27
TGTGCCAGCACCGTTGTGCGGGGGAGCACAGATACGCAGTATTTT
CASTVVRGSTDTQYF
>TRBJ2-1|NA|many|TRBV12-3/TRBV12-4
TGTGCCAGCAGTCCCAGTCGGAGTCACAATGAGCAGTTCTTC
CASSPSRSHNEQFF
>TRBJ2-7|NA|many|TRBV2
TGTGCCAGCAGTGTCCGACGACAGTACTACGAGCAGTACTTC
CASSVRRQYYEQYF
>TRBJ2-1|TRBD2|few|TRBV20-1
TGCAGTGCTAGGGCTCTAGCGGGGGCCCACAATGAGCAGTTCTTC
CSARALAGAHNEQFF
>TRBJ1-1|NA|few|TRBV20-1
TGCAGTGCTAGTAATGGGGCTCGAACTGAAGCTTTCTTT
CSASNGARTEAFF
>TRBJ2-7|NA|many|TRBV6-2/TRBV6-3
TGTGCCAGCAGTCTAATGGGGTACGAGCAGTACTTC
CASSLMGYEQYF
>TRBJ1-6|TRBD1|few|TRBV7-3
TGTGCCAGCAGCTTAACGGGGGACAGGGCATATTCACCCCTCCACTTT
CASSLTGDRAYSPLHF
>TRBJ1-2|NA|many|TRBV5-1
TGCGCCAGCAGCTTGCGGCAGGGAGATGGCTACACCTTC
CASSLRQGDGYTF